These T cell receptor beta chains were read from a single sample in a study of OX40 agonist ivuxolimab in advanced cancers. Measured with immunoSEQ multiplex PCR; TCRdb has only the in-frame clones, and not every one. The sample records about 82,000 clones, more than 80% being singletons. The input for sequencing was CD4+ or CD8+ T cells sorted from blood, taken in a trial of the OX40 agonist ivuxolimab. The receptors come from an adult with an advanced solid tumor such as melanoma, head and neck, liver or kidney cancer. The CDR3 runs from the conserved cysteine through the conserved F or W. Fields, in order: J gene, clone size, D gene, V gene, CDR3 DNA, CDR3 protein. D genes are given only for firm matches. Clone size is not always given. Where it is, it says once, few, many or a class for expanded clones.

J: TRBJ2-7; size: NA; D: NA; V: TRBV5-6; DNA: TGTGCCAGCAGCTCCACAGGTTACTACGAGCAGTACTTC; CDR3: CASSSTGYYEQYF
J: TRBJ1-5; size: NA; D: NA; V: TRBV27; DNA: TGTGCCAGCAGTTTATCCAGACCCAATCAGCCCCAGCATTTT; CDR3: CASSLSRPNQPQHF
J: TRBJ2-3; size: NA; D: TRBD2; V: TRBV5-4; DNA: TGTGCCAGCAGCAATAGCGGGGGGGCCTCAGATACGCAGTATTTT; CDR3: CASSNSGGASDTQYF
J: TRBJ1-1; size: NA; D: NA; V: TRBV28; DNA: TGTGCCAGCAGTTCCTTGGTGGGGTCCACTGAAGCTTTCTTT; CDR3: CASSSLVGSTEAFF
J: TRBJ2-3; size: NA; D: NA; V: TRBV7-8; DNA: TGTGCCAGCAGCCCAATGACAGGGAGGATCACAGATACGCAGTATTTT; CDR3: CASSPMTGRITDTQYF
J: TRBJ2-6; size: NA; D: NA; V: TRBV28; DNA: TGTGCCAGTAGTACCAACTCTGGGGCCAACGTCCTGACTTTC; CDR3: CASSTNSGANVLTF
J: TRBJ1-3; size: NA; D: NA; V: TRBV19; DNA: TGTGCCAGTAGTTGGCAGGGGACGTCTCTTGGAAACACCATATATTTT; CDR3: CASSWQGTSLGNTIYF
J: TRBJ1-2; size: NA; D: NA; V: TRBV14; DNA: TGTGCCAGCAGCCATCCGGGACGGAGTTTAATGAAGTATGGCTACACCTTC; CDR3: CASSHPGRSLMKYGYTF
J: TRBJ2-2; size: NA; D: TRBD1; V: TRBV7-9; DNA: TGTGCCAGCAGCTTACTGGACAGGGGATACCATCTCACCGGGGAGCTGTTTTTT; CDR3: CASSLLDRGYHLTGELFF
J: TRBJ1-2; size: NA; D: NA; V: TRBV29-1; DNA: TGCAGCGTCCGTGACAGGTCGACACCGAACGGCTACACCTTC; CDR3: CSVRDRSTPNGYTF
J: TRBJ1-2; size: NA; D: TRBD1; V: TRBV28; DNA: TGTGCCAGCAGTGAACAGGGGTATGGCTACACCTTC; CDR3: CASSEQGYGYTF
J: TRBJ1-4; size: NA; D: TRBD1; V: TRBV2; DNA: TGTGCCAGCAGTGAGGATGGACAGGGATATGAAAAACTGTTTTTT; CDR3: CASSEDGQGYEKLFF
J: TRBJ2-2; size: NA; D: TRBD2; V: TRBV2; DNA: TGTGCCAGCAGGGCTGCGGGGGGGCAGAACACCGGGGAGCTGTTTTTT; CDR3: CASRAAGGQNTGELFF
J: TRBJ2-5; size: NA; D: TRBD2; V: TRBV5-6; DNA: TGTGCCAGCAGCCCGGGTGCGGGGGATGGAGAGACCCAGTACTTC; CDR3: CASSPGAGDGETQYF
J: TRBJ1-1; size: NA; D: NA; V: TRBV7-9; DNA: TGTGCCAGCAGCTTAGACGGCAGGGGCACTGAAGCTTTCTTT; CDR3: CASSLDGRGTEAFF
J: TRBJ2-3; size: NA; D: TRBD2; V: TRBV4-2; DNA: TGTGCCAGCAGCCAAGATCCACTAGCGGGGGGTAATACGCAGTATTTT; CDR3: CASSQDPLAGGNTQYF
J: TRBJ1-2; size: NA; D: NA; V: TRBV6-5; DNA: TGTGCCAGCAGACAACCCGGGTCGATTAACTATGGCTACACCTTC; CDR3: CASRQPGSINYGYTF
J: TRBJ2-6; size: NA; D: NA; V: TRBV27; DNA: TGTGCCAGCAGTCCCAGAATTCGGGGATCTGGGGCCAACGTCCTGACTTTC; CDR3: CASSPRIRGSGANVLTF
J: TRBJ1-1; size: NA; D: TRBD1; V: TRBV27; DNA: TGTGCCAGCAGTTCGGACAGGGGGCGGGCAGCTTTCTTT; CDR3: CASSSDRGRAAFF
J: TRBJ2-3; size: NA; D: TRBD2; V: TRBV10-3; DNA: TGTGCCATCAAGGCTAGCGGGGGGGAACGAGATACGCAGTATTTT; CDR3: CAIKASGGERDTQYF
J: TRBJ2-5; size: once; D: NA; V: TRBV9; DNA: TGTGCCAGCAAGTCGACGGGAGAGACCCAGTACTTC; CDR3: CASKSTGETQYF
J: TRBJ1-2; size: once; D: NA; V: TRBV28; DNA: TGTGCCAGCAGTTCGACTAACTATGGCTACACCTTC; CDR3: CASSSTNYGYTF
J: TRBJ1-1; size: NA; D: TRBD1; V: TRBV18; DNA: TGTGCCAGCTCACCAGGGACAGGGCGATCCACTGAAGCTTTCTTT; CDR3: CASSPGTGRSTEAFF
J: TRBJ1-2; size: NA; D: NA; V: TRBV27; DNA: TGTGCCAGCAGTTTCGGGGTTAGCGGGGGCTACACCTTC; CDR3: CASSFGVSGGYTF
J: TRBJ2-2; size: NA; D: NA; V: TRBV29-1; DNA: TGCAGCGTCCGCGTATCTAGCGTCACCGGGGAGCTGTTTTTT; CDR3: CSVRVSSVTGELFF
J: TRBJ1-5; size: NA; D: NA; V: TRBV2; DNA: TGTGCCAGCAGTGTGTGGAGGGGCAATCAGCCCCAGCATTTT; CDR3: CASSVWRGNQPQHF